This entry lists 9 T cell receptor beta chains sequenced from one sample in a study of shared clonotypes between healthy human individuals. The repertoire was sequenced with immunoSEQ multiplex PCR; TCRdb's copy has only in-frame clones and lacks some. Of around 560,000 clones listed, approximately 96% are singletons. Terminally differentiated effector memory CD45RA+ cells were excluded by CCR7 positive selection of CD45RO-negative cells. Specimen: naive CD8+ T cells sorted from blood. Receptors were obtained from a woman in her 30s in good health.

A single count supports this clone. The V gene is TRBV7-9, the J gene TRBJ2-7, with no clear D. CDR3 length: 12 amino acids. Germline V gives CDR1 SEHNR, CDR2 FQNEAQ (reference sequence). The V gene lost 2 bases and the J gene lost 6 bases, with 8 bases spanning the gap. CDR3 coding DNA: TGTGCCAGCAGCTTATCTGGGCTCGAGCAGTACTTC. It translates to CASSLSGLEQYF.

Comments on this clone: Other nucleotide sequences in the sample specify the same CDR3. The chain employs TRBV9 and TRBJ1-4; a possible D gene is TRBD1 (5 bases). The CDR3 is 15 residues long. Germline CDR1 reads SGDLS; CDR2 reads YYNGEE. The V end was cut by 3 bases, the J end by 0 bases, with 9 bases between. Here the CDR3 DNA reads TGTGCCAGCAGCGCCGGGGGGGCAACTAATGAAAAACTGTTTTTT. It translates to CASSAGGATNEKLFF. The variable domain in full, completed from reference TRBV9 and TRBJ1-4, reads DSGVTQTPKHLITATGQRVTLRCSPRSGDLSVYWYQQSLDQGLQFLIQYYNGEERAKGNILERFSAQQFPDLHSELNLSSLELGDSALYFCASSAGGATNEKLFFGSGTQLSVL.

The chain links TRBV27 to TRBJ2-2; D remains unclear. Germline V gene lookup returns CDR1 MNHEY and CDR2 SMNVEV (reference sequence). The CDR3 covers 13 residues. V was trimmed by 6 bases and J by 3 bases, leaving 8 bases between them. The CDR3 region is CASSPPHTGELFF. The CDR3 DNA reads TGTGCCAGCAGCCCCCCTCACACCGGGGAGCTGTTTTTT.

The gene calls are TRBV28 and TRBJ2-5, with D perhaps given as TRBD1 or TRBD2 (5 bases each). TRBJ2-7 explains the end of the DNA better; the J call may be wrong. Germline V gives CDR1 MDHEN, CDR2 SYDVKM. This CDR3 has 14 amino acids. CDR3 DNA sequence: TGTGCCAGCAGTTTCGGGACCGCCCCCTCCGAGCAGTACTTC. This sequence encodes CASSFGTAPSEQYF.

Only one count was recorded for this clone. In DNA form, the CDR3 reads TGCGCCAGCACCCCTGCCGGATACCCTCTACTGAACACTGAAGCTTTCTTT. The encoded protein is CASTPAGYPLLNTEAFF. This chain uses TRBV5-1 with TRBJ1-1; D uncertain. CDR1 is SGHRS, CDR2 YFSETQ, per germline. Trimming left V 6 bases short and J 0 bases short, with 21 bases between. The CDR3 extends over 17 amino acids.

The V and J genes are TRBV27 and TRBJ2-1; 8 bases agree with TRBD2. Unmatched junction bases numbered 7, after V lost 4 bases and J lost 5 bases. CDR1 and CDR2 (germline): MNHEY, SMNVEV (reference sequence). This CDR3 has 15 residues. CDR3 DNA: TGTGCCAGCAGTTCCCCGGGGGGGGCCCACAATGAGCAGTTCTTC. Its translation is CASSSPGGAHNEQFF.

The chain couples TRBV27 to TRBJ2-3, with TRBD1 matching over 8 bases. Unmatched junction bases numbered 6, after V lost 3 bases and J lost 4 bases. The CDR3 extends over 15 amino acids. The germline gives CDR1 MNHEY, CDR2 SMNVEV (reference sequence). The CDR3 nucleotides are TGTGCCAGCAGTTTCGCAGGGGGCTGGGCAGATACGCAGTATTTT. It yields the protein CASSFAGGWADTQYF.

This chain links TRBV7-9 with TRBJ2-5; D is perhaps TRBD1 or TRBD2 (6 bases each). TRBJ2-7 matches the DNA end more closely, so the J call is doubtful. This CDR3 region has 13 residues. Per germline, CDR1 SEHNR and CDR2 FQNEAQ (reference sequence). CDR3 DNA: TGTGCCAGCAGCCGCCCGGGGGCTCGCGAGCAGTACTTC. Amino acids: CASSRPGAREQYF.

This clone has just one count. This chain links TRBV5-6 with TRBJ1-1; D is unresolved. This CDR3 is 13 amino acids long. Looked up from germline, CDR1 is SGHDT and CDR2 is YYEEEE. Trimming removed 0 bases at V and 8 bases at J, with 11 bases between. The CDR3 here is CASSLGSSPEAFF. The CDR3, as DNA: TGTGCCAGCAGCTTGGGGTCATCCCCGGAAGCTTTCTTT.